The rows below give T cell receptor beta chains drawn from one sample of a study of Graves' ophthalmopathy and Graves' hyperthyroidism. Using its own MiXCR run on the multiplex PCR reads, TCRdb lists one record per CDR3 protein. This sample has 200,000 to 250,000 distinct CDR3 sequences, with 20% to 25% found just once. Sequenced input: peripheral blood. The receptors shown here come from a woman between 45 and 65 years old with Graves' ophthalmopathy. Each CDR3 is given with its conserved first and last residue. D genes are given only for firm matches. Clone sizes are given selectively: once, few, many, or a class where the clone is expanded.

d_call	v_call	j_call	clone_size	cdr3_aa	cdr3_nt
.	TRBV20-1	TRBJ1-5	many	CSARSGREQPQHF	TGCAGTGCTAGATCAGGGAGGGAGCAGCCCCAGCATTTT
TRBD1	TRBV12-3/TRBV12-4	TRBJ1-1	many	CASSPRDRVGLNTEAFF	TGTGCCAGCAGCCCCCGAGACAGGGTGGGTTTGAACACTGAAGCTTTCTTT
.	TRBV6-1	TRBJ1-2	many	CASSSDTKAGYGYTF	TGTGCCAGCAGCTCGGACACCAAAGCAGGATATGGCTACACCTTC
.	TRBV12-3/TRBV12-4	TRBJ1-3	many	CASSLAGAGNTIYF	TGTGCCAGCAGTTTAGCCGGGGCTGGAAACACCATATATTTT
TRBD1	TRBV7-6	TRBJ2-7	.	CASSTPGTGTHEQYF	TGTGCCAGCAGCACACCCGGGACAGGGACGCACGAGCAGTACTTC
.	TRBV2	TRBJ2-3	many	CASSLNTQYF	TGTGCCAGCAGTCTTAATACGCAGTATTTT
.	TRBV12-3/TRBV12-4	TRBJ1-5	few	CASSLSKEGNQPQHF	TGTGCCAGCAGTTTAAGTAAGGAAGGCAATCAGCCCCAGCATTTT
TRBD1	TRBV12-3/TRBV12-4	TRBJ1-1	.	CASSPGQGYGAFF	TGTGCCAGCAGCCCTGGACAGGGGTATGGAGCTTTCTTT
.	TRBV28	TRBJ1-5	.	CASSPPRQNNQPQHF	TGTGCCAGCAGCCCCCCCAGACAGAACAATCAGCCCCAGCATTTT
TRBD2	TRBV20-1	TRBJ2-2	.	CSARDWLAENTGELFF	TGCAGTGCTAGAGATTGGCTAGCGGAAAACACCGGGGAGCTGTTTTTT
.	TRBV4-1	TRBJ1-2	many	CASSQDHRVGYTF	TGCGCCAGCAGCCAAGACCACAGGGTAGGCTACACCTTC
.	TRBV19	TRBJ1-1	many	CASSVGQFNTEAFF	TGTGCCAGTAGTGTTGGACAGTTTAACACTGAAGCTTTCTTT
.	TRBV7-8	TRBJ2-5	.	CASSPRTDQETQYF	TGTGCCAGCAGCCCCCGGACAGATCAAGAGACCCAGTACTTC
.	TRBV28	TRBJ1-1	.	CASRPRGYGNTEAFF	TGTGCCAGCCGCCCGAGAGGGTACGGGAACACTGAAGCTTTCTTT
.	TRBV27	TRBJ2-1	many	CASSLSAVTFHEQFF	TGTGCCAGCAGTTTATCGGCCGTCACTTTCCATGAGCAGTTCTTC
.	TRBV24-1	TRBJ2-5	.	CATSAPEGLSKTQYF	TGTGCCACCAGTGCCCCTGAAGGACTTTCAAAGACCCAGTACTTC
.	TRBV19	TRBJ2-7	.	CASSIRTEVPIYEQYF	TGTGCCAGTAGTATCCGGACCGAGGTTCCCATCTACGAGCAGTACTTC
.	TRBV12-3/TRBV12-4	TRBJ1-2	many	CASSLTNYGYTF	TGTGCCAGCAGTTTAACTAACTATGGCTACACCTTC
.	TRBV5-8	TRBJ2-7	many	CASSLAAQTYEQYF	TGTGCCAGCAGCTTGGCCGCACAAACCTACGAGCAGTACTTC
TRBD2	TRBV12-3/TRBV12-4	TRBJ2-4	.	CASSPRGGENIQYF	TGTGCCAGCAGCCCGCGGGGGGGCGAAAACATTCAGTACTTC
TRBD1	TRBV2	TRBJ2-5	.	CASSLDGTGTGETQYF	TGTGCCAGCAGTCTAGACGGGACAGGGACGGGGGAGACCCAGTACTTC
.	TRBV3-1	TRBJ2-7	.	CASSPARGEQYF	TGTGCCAGCAGCCCAGCCAGGGGTGAGCAGTACTTC
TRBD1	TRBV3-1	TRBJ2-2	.	CASSQLRTGRSNTGELFF	TGTGCCAGCAGCCAACTCAGGACAGGACGGTCGAACACCGGGGAGCTGTTTTTT
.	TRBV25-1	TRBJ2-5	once	CASRVSLGVETQYF	TGTGCCAGCCGTGTCTCTCTGGGTGTGGAGACCCAGTACTTC
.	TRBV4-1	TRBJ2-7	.	CASSQIAGTSLTYEQYF	TGCGCCAGCAGCCAAATTGCCGGGACAAGCCTAACCTACGAGCAGTACTTC
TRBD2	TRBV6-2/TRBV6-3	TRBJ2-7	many	CASASGSYEQYF	TGTGCCAGCGCTAGCGGGAGCTACGAGCAGTACTTC
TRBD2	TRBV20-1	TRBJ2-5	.	CSATGLAATYQETQYF	TGCAGTGCCACAGGACTAGCGGCTACCTACCAAGAGACCCAGTACTTC
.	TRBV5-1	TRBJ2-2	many	CASSGGSHGELFF	TGCGCCAGCAGCGGGGGCAGCCACGGGGAGCTGTTTTTT
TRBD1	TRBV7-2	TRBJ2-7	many	CASSLARTGRSPPRNF	TGTGCCAGCAGCTTAGCAAGGACAGGTCGTTCCCCTCCCAGGAACTTC
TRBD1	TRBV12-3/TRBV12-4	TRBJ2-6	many	CASSLATGGGANVLTF	TGTGCCAGCAGTTTAGCTACAGGGGGTGGGGCCAACGTCCTGACTTTC
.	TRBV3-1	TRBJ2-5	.	CASSQARAGQETQYF	TGTGCCAGCAGCCAAGCGCGGGCGGGACAAGAGACCCAGTACTTC